This TCR beta chain was sequenced for a study of shared clonotypes between healthy human individuals. Study information: Three plates each covered CD4 naive and memory; CD8 naive two, CD8 memory one. Points from the study as a whole: With several donors compared, around 5% of naive CD4 clonotypes were shared. Against clonotypes common to all four donors, non-shared ones had lower generation probabilities.

Measured with immunoSEQ multiplex PCR; TCRdb has only the in-frame clones, and not every one. The sample lists 780,000 or so clones, over 55% occurring once. This clone showed up just a few times. Its target is unknown. The CDR3 totals 13 residues. Trimming shortened V by 7 bases and J by 0 bases, and 9 bases separated the two germline ends. CDR1 and CDR2 (germline): MGHDK, SYGVNS. This chain joins TRBV25-1 and TRBJ1-1; D possibly corresponds to TRBD1 (5 bases). The material sequenced was memory CD4+ T cells sorted from blood. As to subset: CD45RA-negative fraction. The receptor's source is a woman aged 30 to 39 in good health. The CDR3 DNA sequence: TGTGCCAGCACCGGGGGGATGAACACTGAAGCTTTCTTT. Encoded protein: CASTGGMNTEAFF.